The entry below gives a single TCR beta chain sequence along with its context. It has no known antigen specificity. Base qualities are missing; no much larger clone stands one base away. The sample is drawn from a study of blood T cells in healthy people across ages (dated by TCRdb to about 2015). As for the study more broadly: Template switching captured roughly one uniquely barcoded TCR beta cDNA molecule per two T cells in model experiments. The donors were divided into four age groups: young (average about 16 years), middle-aged (approximately 41), aged (approximately 62) and long-lived (around 87). For two donors (one aged 18 to 30 and one aged 80 or older), the study analyzed two additional independent replicas of 1 million unique cDNA reads from the same blood draw. To avoid experimental bias, donors of different ages were randomly spread across the sequencing lanes. To track age-related changes in TCR beta repertoire diversity, the study relied on deep sequencing normalized with unique cDNA molecular identifiers.

The 39 donors, aged about 6 to 100 years, were systemically healthy Caucasian individuals from Russia. Around 9.8 milliliters of peripheral blood were collected from each donor into EDTA-treated Vacutainer tubes. Ficoll-Paque density-gradient centrifugation was used to isolate PBMCs, with at least 6 million per sample. Trizol reagent was used to extract total RNA from PBMCs, with at least 6 micrograms per sample. The percentages of naive CD45RAhigh/CD27high T cells were determined by flow cytometry on a PBMC aliquot from every donor. CDR1 is given as DFQATT and CDR2 as SNEGSKA, both from the germline V gene (reference sequence). Including the terminal cysteine and phenylalanine, the CDR3 comprises 15 residues. Just CDR3 DNA is preserved here, 45 bases in frame from base 1. Trimming removed 3 bases from V and 0 bases from J; the gene matches leave 6 bases unexplained. What the study reported, not specific to this receptor: Compared with the aged group, more naive CD4+ T cells, fewer expanded clones and increased TCR diversity were shown by the long-lived group, suggesting age selection. Because profiling used bulk unsorted PBMCs, naive and antigen-experienced compartments could not be compared conclusively. The CMV infection status of donors was not known, potentially confounding age-related changes in expanded clonotypes. As age increased, observed TCR beta diversity per million T cells dropped in a roughly linear way, and a significant reduction was already evident by age 40. Estimates of total diversity from one million sequenced T cells were regarded as lower bounds and underestimates. A strong correlation was found between observed TCR beta diversity and the percentage of naive T cells measured by flow cytometry.

Libraries came from 5' RACE. Sequencing was performed on an Illumina HiSeq 2500. A second PCR of roughly 6 to 11 cycles was run with a J-beta primer mix and a sample-barcoded 5' primer. A unique molecular identifier was introduced onto each TCR beta cDNA molecule by a template-switch 5' adaptor carrying 12 random nucleotides. At least 3 million CDR3-containing paired-end reads were obtained from each sample. All of the RNA was converted into first-strand cDNA using the Mint cDNA synthesis kit, with a TRBC-specific oligonucleotide serving as the primer. Following uracil-DNA glycosylase treatment, a first 18-cycle PCR with universal primers M1SS and BC2_uni_R was performed on all cDNA. Regarding the original processing steps: For normalization, 1 million high-quality reads, each with a distinct molecular identifier, were randomly selected from each sample. Reads with shared molecular identifiers were discarded instead of being binned into consensus sequences. MiTCR, run with a Q25 quality threshold and the strictest error-elimination algorithm, handled CDR3 identification, clonotype clustering and error correction. A nonparametric unseen species model with Euler transformation was used to estimate lower-bound total TCR beta diversity. The raw public data were reprocessed by TCRdb itself: fastp quality trimming at Q25, MiXCR clonotype calling, in-frame beta chains only. Duplicate CDR3 protein sequences are folded into a single record with the most common DNA and genes. TCRdb, not the authors, supplied the V and J calls. Here the sample has roughly 1.5 million distinct CDR3 sequences; under 55% occur a single time. The ten top clones hold about 4% of the sample.

This receptor was obtained from a woman aged 18-29 years in good health. In this chain, TRBV20-1 is recombined with TRBJ2-7; TRBD2 lines up with 9 middle nucleotides. The sequenced material came from blood. The DNA sequence is given as TGCAGTGCTAGCCGGCTAGCGGGGATCTCCTACGAGCAGTACTTC. Its protein product is CSASRLAGISYEQYF.